The 23 T cell receptor beta chains given below trace back to one sample, sequenced in a study of identical twins. MiXCR, applied by TCRdb to the 5' RACE reads, yields one record per CDR3 protein. The repertoire consists of 450,000 or so distinct CDR3 sequences, with 11% to 15% occurring once and the leading ten covering around 0.48%. These data also formed part of another study, on yellow fever vaccine responses in identical twins.

The specimen was CD4+ T cells sorted from blood. These TCRs come from a woman aged 18-30 years in good health.

This clonotype was seen more than once but under ten times. The chain employs TRBV25-1 and TRBJ1-4, with TRBD1 matching 8 bases. V shed 4 bases, J shed 8 bases, and the junction held 9 bases outside the gene matches. This CDR3 region has 15 residues. Germline V gene sequence: CDR1 MGHDK, CDR2 SYGVNS. The CDR3 region has the DNA TGTGCCAGCAGTGGTATCGGGACAGGTATCGAAAAACTGTTTTTT. Its translation: CASSGIGTGIEKLFF.

The chain links TRBV10-3 to TRBJ2-7; perhaps TRBD1 as D (6 bases). V was shortened by 4 bases and J by 6 bases, with 16 bases between the two germline ends. Germline lookup yields CDR1 ENHRY and CDR2 SYGVKD. There are 14 residues in the CDR3. CDR3 region: CAISAGHGGSEQYF. As DNA, the CDR3 is TGTGCCATCAGTGCCGGCCATGGGGGCTCCGAGCAGTACTTC.

This clonotype was seen a few times. The chain has TRBV6-2 or TRBV6-3 and TRBJ2-7; weak D call: TRBD1 (6 bases). The CDR3 extends over 15 amino acids. With 6 bases removed from V and 6 bases from J, the gap between germline ends came to 21 bases. The germline V gene has CDR1 MNHEY and CDR2 SVGEGT. The CDR3 DNA is TGTGCCAGCAGATCCTCCGGGACAAGGGGCAGCGAGCAGTACTTC. It specifies CASRSSGTRGSEQYF.

On this clonotype itself: A read error is possible here, since a much larger clone lies one base away. The CDR3 DNA sequence: TGTGCCATCAGCGGGACAGGGACCGAGCAGTACTTC. This encodes CAISGTGTEQYF. J is TRBJ2-7 and V is TRBV10-3, with 9 bases identical to TRBD1. V was pared by 6 bases and J by 6 bases, with 3 bases of the junction left unmatched. The germline CDR1 and CDR2 sequences are ENHRY and SYGVKD. CDR3 length equals 12 residues.

This chain links TRBV3-1 with TRBJ2-4; D remains unclear. The germline CDR1 and CDR2 sequences are LGHDT and YNNKEL (reference sequence). The CDR3 spans 16 residues. V was clipped by 4 bases and J by 1 base, with 14 bases between them. In nucleotides, the CDR3 is TGTGCCAGCAGCCCCGCCTTTGTACGGGCCAAAAACATTCAGTACTTC. Translating it yields CASSPAFVRAKNIQYF.

V usage is TRBV18 and J usage is TRBJ2-5; 9 bases match TRBD1. The germline V gene has CDR1 KGHSH and CDR2 LQKENI. The length of the CDR3 is 15 residues. J lost 5 bases, V lost 0 bases, and 4 bases had no gene match. CDR3 residues: CASSPPNRGRETQYF. CDR3 in DNA: TGTGCCAGCTCACCACCGAACAGGGGGCGTGAGACCCAGTACTTC. The whole variable domain, filled in from reference TRBV18 and TRBJ2-5, reads NAGVMQNPRHLVRRRGQEARLRCSPMKGHSHVYWYRQLPEEGLKFMVYLQKENIIDESGMPKERFSAEFPKEGPSILRIQQVVRGDSAAYFCASSPPNRGRETQYFGPGTRLLVL.

The CDR3 here is CASSPDRVKGEQYF. The CDR3 region has the DNA TGTGCCAGCAGTCCGGACAGGGTCAAAGGCGAGCAGTACTTC. The rearrangement uses TRBV6-2 or TRBV6-3 and TRBJ2-7; 8 bases are shared with TRBD1. J lost 6 bases, V lost 5 bases, and 9 bases had no gene match. The CDR3 sequence is 14 residues long. Germline V lookup: CDR1 MNHEY, CDR2 SVGEGT.

The chain has TRBV12-3 or TRBV12-4 and TRBJ2-7; TRBD1 might be the D (5 bases). The V and J ends lost 7 bases and 12 bases respectively, with 16 bases between them. The CDR3 runs 11 residues. CDR3 DNA sequence: TGTGCCAGCAACCAGAAGGGGAAGCTGTACTTC. It codes for CASNQKGKLYF.

The chain joins TRBV4-1 to TRBJ2-7; D is ambiguous. Germline V CDR1 and CDR2: MGHRA, YSYEKL. V was pared by 0 bases and J by 5 bases, with 11 bases between. The CDR3 extends over 14 amino acids. CDR3 sequence reads: CASSQERSGNEQYF. CDR3 coding DNA: TGCGCCAGCAGCCAAGAGCGTTCTGGAAACGAGCAGTACTTC.

The V gene is TRBV10-3, the J gene TRBJ1-6; D might be TRBD1 (5 bases). From germline, CDR1 is ENHRY and CDR2 SYGVKD. With 4 bases removed from V and 7 bases from J, the gap between germline ends came to 11 bases. The CDR3 has 14 amino acids. CDR3 sequence: CAISGGLGNSPLHF. CDR3 nucleotides: TGTGCCATCAGTGGGGGACTGGGAAATTCACCCCTCCACTTT.

This clonotype was recorded a few times. The genes are TRBV28 and TRBJ2-5; D is unresolved. CDR1 and CDR2 from the germline V gene are MDHEN and SYDVKM. Trimming pared 5 bases from V and 6 bases from J, leaving 16 bases between. The CDR3 extends over 14 amino acids. CDR3 nucleotide sequence: TGTGCCAGCAGTCGAGCAGGCCACGGGCAGACCCAGTACTTC. This sequence encodes CASSRAGHGQTQYF. Filled out from reference TRBV28 and TRBJ2-5, the complete variable domain reads DVKVTQSSRYLVKRTGEKVFLECVQDMDHENMFWYRQDPGLGLRLIYFSYDVKMKEKGDIPEGYSVSREKKERFSLILESASTNQTSMYLCASSRAGHGQTQYFGPGTRLLVL.

At least ten counts were recorded for this clonotype. Its ends do not fully match the called genes, so a read error is possible. This CDR3 is CASSLGDRSTDTQYF. CDR3 in DNA: TGTGCCAGCAGTTTAGGGGACCGTAGCACAGATACGCAGTATTTT. This chain uses TRBV5-1 with TRBJ2-3; D assignment may be TRBD1 or TRBD2 (5 bases each). Germline-derived CDR1 and CDR2 are SGHRS and YFSETQ. The CDR3 runs to 15 residues.

The chain employs TRBV18 and TRBJ2-7; 7 bases match TRBD1. J lost 0 bases, V lost 0 bases, and 5 bases had no gene match. The CDR3 sequence is 16 residues long. Germline CDR1 and CDR2: KGHSH and LQKENI. The CDR3, as DNA: TGTGCCAGCTCACCACCGGACAGGTCCTTCTCCTACGAGCAGTACTTC. Amino acid sequence: CASSPPDRSFSYEQYF.

This clonotype was counted between two and nine times. The rearrangement joins TRBV28 to TRBJ2-1, with unresolved D. The germline V and J ends were trimmed by 5 bases and 15 bases, with 17 bases remaining between them. Germline CDR1 MDHEN, CDR2 SYDVKM. The CDR3 has 12 residues. As DNA, the CDR3 is TGTGCCAGCAGTCCCCAGATACAGCAGTGGTTCTTC. Encoded protein: CASSPQIQQWFF.

This rearrangement joins TRBV7-9 to TRBJ2-5; 8 bases agree with TRBD2. Trimming cost V 8 bases and J 1 base; bases outside gene matches: 6. CDR1 SEHNR and CDR2 FQNEAQ come from the germline V gene (reference sequence). CDR3 size: 14 residues. In nucleotides, the CDR3 is TGTGCCAGCGGGAGGCGGGAGGTCCAAGAGACCCAGTACTTC. Residues: CASGRREVQETQYF.

This chain links TRBV6-1 with TRBJ2-1; D possibly corresponds to TRBD1 (5 bases). The CDR3 has 16 amino acids. Trimming took off 5 bases at V and 0 bases at J, with 14 bases between the two ends. The germline CDR1 and CDR2 sequences are MNHNS and SASEGT. The CDR3 coding sequence is TGTGCCAGCAGTCCTCGGACAAGGAACTCCTACAATGAGCAGTTCTTC. Amino acid sequence: CASSPRTRNSYNEQFF.

The V call is TRBV18, the J call TRBJ2-7; TRBD2 matches 13 bases. Germline CDR1 is KGHSH and CDR2 is LQKENI. The CDR3 is 16 amino acids. The junction had 5 bases not matched to a gene; V was cut back by 0 bases and J by 6 bases. The CDR3 DNA follows: TGTGCCAGCTCACCACCGGGACTAGCGGGAATCGGCGAGCAGTACTTC. Translating gives CASSPPGLAGIGEQYF.

CDR3 DNA sequence: TGCGCCAGCAGCTTGAGCGGGGGCGCTAGGACTGGGGCCAACGTCCTGACTTTC. Translating gives CASSLSGGARTGANVLTF. The rearrangement links TRBV5-1 to TRBJ2-6; 8 nucleotides line up with TRBD2. Germline V gives CDR1 SGHRS, CDR2 YFSETQ. Trimming took 1 base from V and 2 from J; bases not matched to a gene: 8. The CDR3 loop spans 18 amino acids. Combining the CDR3 with reference TRBV5-1 and TRBJ2-6 gives the whole variable domain KAGVTQTPRYLIKTRGQQVTLSCSPISGHRSVSWYQQTPGQGLQFLFEYFSETQRNKGNFPGRFSGRQFSNSRSEMNVSTLELGDSALYLCASSLSGGARTGANVLTFGAGSRLTVL.

This clonotype was seen once. The V and J genes are TRBV4-3 and TRBJ2-3, with 7 positions matching TRBD2. V shed 4 bases and J 6 bases; nucleotides not matched to a gene: 7. The CDR3 length is 14 residues. CDR1 is LGHNA, CDR2 YSLEER, per germline. CDR3 protein: CASSLNSGVDTQYF. The CDR3 coding sequence is TGCGCCAGCAGCCTAAACAGCGGGGTGGATACGCAGTATTTT.

This chain uses TRBV6-2 or TRBV6-3 with TRBJ2-5, with a weak D call TRBD2 (5 bases). The CDR3 loop spans 11 amino acids. Germline-derived CDR1 and CDR2 are MNHEY and SVGEGT. Trimming took off 8 bases at V and 5 bases at J, with 9 bases between the two ends. The CDR3 reads CASLQRETQYF. CDR3 sequence (DNA): TGTGCCAGCCTCCAGCGGGAGACCCAGTACTTC.

This clonotype occurred a few times. V and J are TRBV4-3 and TRBJ2-2, with 7 nucleotides matching TRBD2. CDR1 is LGHNA and CDR2 is YSLEER in the germline V gene. The trim removed 5 bases at V and 0 bases at J, leaving 6 bases unmatched. The CDR3 length is 16 residues. The CDR3 spells CASSSLGGTNTGELFF. In DNA form, the CDR3 reads TGCGCCAGCAGCTCCCTCGGGGGGACGAACACCGGGGAGCTGTTTTTT.

There are a few counts of this clonotype. The chain links TRBV15 to TRBJ2-3; 8 nucleotides align to TRBD1. CDR1 is LNHNV and CDR2 is YYDKDF in the germline V gene (reference sequence). The ends lost 2 bases at V and 2 bases at J; junction bases unmatched: 15. The CDR3 contains 19 residues. The CDR3 is CATSRNPPGTGASTDTQYF. CDR3 bases: TGTGCCACCAGCAGAAACCCCCCCGGGACAGGAGCTTCCACAGATACGCAGTATTTT.

This clonotype was seen more than once but under ten times. V usage is TRBV7-2 and J usage is TRBJ2-7; unclear D gene. Germline V gene sequence: CDR1 SGHTA, CDR2 FQGNSA. The CDR3 contains 15 residues. V was shortened by 5 bases and J by 4 bases, with 18 bases between the two germline ends. The CDR3 DNA is TGTGCCAGCAGCCCCCGGAGTCCGGGTTGGTACGAGCAGTACTTC. Its protein is CASSPRSPGWYEQYF.